The 17 T cell receptor beta chains below come from one sample, sequenced in a study of tumor and adjacent non-tumor tissue in lung cancer. RNA was extracted from bulk tissue without any cell sorting. The library came from three nested PCR rounds adapted from ARM-PCR protocols. Each CDR3 protein gets one entry after TCRdb re-called the multiplex PCR reads with MiXCR. Of about 93,000 distinct CDR3 sequences detected, 67% appear once; the ten largest clones hold approximately 20%. Sequencing used lung tumor tissue. Receptors were obtained from a man between 60 and 75 years old with non-small cell lung cancer.

Ten or more counts support this clonotype. The chain is built from TRBV28 and TRBJ2-7; the match to TRBD2 covers 12 bases. The junction had 5 bases not matched to a gene; V was cut back by 5 bases and J by 3 bases. The CDR3 covers 15 residues. Germline CDR1 is MDHEN and CDR2 is SYDVKM. The CDR3 DNA reads TGTGCCAGCAGTCCGACTAGCGGGAGTAACTACGAGCAGTACTTC. Protein product: CASSPTSGSNYEQYF.

The chain recombines TRBV4-1 with TRBJ2-1; the D gene is possibly TRBD1 (5 bases). Trimming removed 0 bases at V and 16 bases at J, with 13 bases between. CDR3 size: 12 residues. Germline CDR1 reads MGHRA; CDR2 reads YSYEKL. The CDR3 sequence is CASSQDQGHSFF. As DNA, the CDR3 is TGCGCCAGCAGCCAAGATCAGGGCCATTCTTTCTTC.

V usage is TRBV11-1 and J usage is TRBJ2-7; 7 bases align to TRBD1. V dropped 4 bases and J dropped 2; count of bases not matched to a gene: 11. This CDR3 has 16 amino acids. Germline assignment: CDR1 SGHAT and CDR2 FQDESV (reference sequence). The DNA for the CDR3 is TGTGCCAGCAGCTCGATCCAGGGGGTTCAAGCCTACGAGCAGTACTTC. Its translation is CASSSIQGVQAYEQYF.

This clonotype came up a few times. Lacking the conserved final phenylalanine or tryptophan, this CDR3 likely reflects a read error. V is TRBV12-3 or TRBV12-4 and J is TRBJ2-6; a possible D gene is TRBD2 (6 bases). V was cut by 9 bases and J by 1 base, with 19 bases left in between. The CDR3 loop spans 17 amino acids. The CDR3 reads CASSPGTSVSGANVLTL. CDR3 nucleotides: TGTGCCAGTAGTCCTGGGACTTCTGTATCTGGGGCCAACGTCCTGACTTTA.

As concerns this clonotype: The CDR3 end shows no conserved phenylalanine or tryptophan, and so a read error is likely. V is TRBV6-2 or TRBV6-3 and J is TRBJ2-1, with D possibly matching TRBD1 (6 bases). Per germline, CDR1 MNHEY and CDR2 SVGEGT. The CDR3 extends over 14 amino acids. As DNA, the CDR3 is TGTGCCAGCAGTTTGAGGGGGAGCATCAATGGGCAGTTCTTA. Its protein is CASSLRGSINGQFL.

As to this clonotype: Given a much more abundant clone one base away, this may be a read error. The chain couples TRBV7-9 to TRBJ2-5, with unresolved D. The CDR3 is 12 residues long. Germline lookup yields CDR1 SEHNR and CDR2 FQNEAQ (reference sequence). V lost 7 bases, J lost 5 bases, and 11 bases lay in between. CDR3 in amino acids: CASNPGRETQYF. Here the CDR3 DNA reads TGTGCCAGCAACCCCGGTAGGGAGACCCAGTACTTC.

This clonotype was seen ten or more times. The chain uses TRBV20-1 and TRBJ2-2; D ambiguous. The CDR3 covers 12 residues. The V and J ends lost 4 bases and 8 bases respectively, with 11 bases between them. Germline lookup yields CDR1 DFQATT and CDR2 SNEGSKA (reference sequence). CDR3 coding DNA: TGCAGTGCTACTAAACATCCGGGGGAGCTGTTTTTT. Translating it yields CSATKHPGELFF.

For this clonotype: The CDR3 end shows no conserved phenylalanine or tryptophan, and so a read error is likely. J is TRBJ2-3 and V is TRBV6-6; either TRBD1 or TRBD2 may supply D (6 bases each). The germline V gene encodes CDR1 MNHNY and CDR2 SVGAGI (reference sequence). The CDR3 spans 17 residues. The CDR3 coding sequence is TGTGCATGCAGTTACGGGGAGGACAGTTTCTACACAGATACGCAGTATTAT. Encoded protein: CACSYGEDSFYTDTQYY.

This clonotype appeared many times. The gene calls are TRBV4-1 and TRBJ1-1; D is unresolved. The germline CDR1 and CDR2 sequences are MGHRA and YSYEKL. This CDR3 region has 12 residues. The V end was cut by 5 bases, the J end by 9 bases, with 13 bases between. The CDR3 here is CASSSTKVKAFF. CDR3 bases: TGCGCCAGCAGCTCAACTAAGGTGAAAGCTTTCTTT.

As regards this clonotype: This sequence may be a read error, since a much larger clone differs from it by one base. This chain connects TRBV20-1 to TRBJ2-1; a weak D match, TRBD1 (5 bases). CDR1 is DFQATT and CDR2 is SNEGSKA in the germline V gene (reference sequence). This CDR3 has 14 amino acids. Trimming took off 0 bases at V and 5 bases at J, with 11 bases between the two ends. In DNA form, the CDR3 reads TGCAGTGCTAGAGATGATATAGGGGACAATGAGCAGTTCTTC. It translates to CSARDDIGDNEQFF.

This clonotype turned up a few times. The rearrangement uses TRBV6-5 and TRBJ1-6; maybe TRBD1 (6 bases). The length of the CDR3 is 15 residues. From germline, CDR1 is MNHEY and CDR2 SVGAGI. V was trimmed by 3 bases and J by 8 bases, leaving 14 bases between them. The CDR3 nucleotides read TGTGCCAGCAGTTATGTAGGGACAAGGGATTCACCCCTCCACTTT. The encoded protein is CASSYVGTRDSPLHF.

A remark on this clonotype: Since no conserved phenylalanine or tryptophan closes the CDR3, a read error is the likely cause. CDR3 bases: TGTGCTAGCAGCCCCGGGACAGGGGAATATAACTATGACTACACCTTA. As protein: CASSPGTGEYNYDYTL. V gene TRBV11-3 combines with J gene TRBJ1-2; 10 nucleotides agree with TRBD1. Germline-derived CDR1 and CDR2 are SGHNT and YENEEA. The CDR3 totals 16 residues.

In the case of this clonotype: Here the CDR3 omits its conserved ending phenylalanine or tryptophan, so a read error is the likely source. V is TRBV19 and J is TRBJ1-2; 7 bases agree with TRBD1. V lost 7 bases and J lost 4; bases outside the gene matches: 9. The length of the CDR3 is 14 residues. CDR1 is LNHDA and CDR2 is SQIVND in the germline V gene (reference sequence). The CDR3 region has the DNA TGTGCCAGTATGCCGGGACAGAGGGCCTATGGCTACACCCTC. Its translation is CASMPGQRAYGYTL.

The gene calls are TRBV5-1 and TRBJ2-2; weak D call: TRBD1 (5 bases). The CDR3 length is 16 residues. From germline, CDR1 is SGHRS and CDR2 YFSETQ. V lost 6 bases to trimming and J lost 1 base, with 16 bases between them. The CDR3 sequence: CASNSGQGMNTGELFF. The CDR3 DNA reads TGCGCCAGCAACTCTGGACAAGGGATGAACACCGGGGAGCTGTTTTTT.

A word on this clonotype: The junction departs from germline at one end; a sequencing error may be responsible. In DNA form, the CDR3 reads TGTGTCAGCAGCTTTGAAAGTGGGGGGAGAAATACGCAGTATTTT. This encodes CVSSFESGGRNTQYF. The rearrangement links TRBV11-2 to TRBJ2-3; D possibly corresponds to TRBD2 (6 bases). CDR1 and CDR2 from the germline V gene are SGHAT and FQNNGV. This CDR3 contains 15 residues. The full variable domain, in which reference TRBV11-2 and TRBJ2-3 provide the parts outside the CDR3, is EAGVAQSPRYKIIEKRQSVAFWCNPISGHATLYWYQQILGQGPKLLIQFQNNGVVDDSQLPKDRFSAERLKGVDSTLKIQPAKLEDSAVYLCVSSFESGGRNTQYFGPGTRLTVL.

This clonotype was picked up one time. Sequence at one end of the junction differs from germline and may be a read error. The chain carries TRBV20-1 and TRBJ2-1; TRBD2 agrees at 9 bases. Germline lookup yields CDR1 DFQATT and CDR2 SNEGSKA (reference sequence). This CDR3 contains 17 residues. Here the CDR3 DNA reads TGCAGTGCTGGAGATCCCTCCGCTAGCGGGGCCTACAATGAGCAGTTCTTC. Amino acids: CSAGDPSASGAYNEQFF.

This clonotype was seen a few times. The V gene is TRBV7-2, the J gene TRBJ1-1; maybe TRBD1 (5 bases). The ends were cut back, 4 bases at V and 3 bases at J, with 15 bases in the middle. Germline values: CDR1 SGHTA, CDR2 FQGNSA. The CDR3 is made up of 15 amino acids. The CDR3 DNA follows: TGTGCCAGCAGCTCCCGGTTAGGGGCGGACACTGAAGCTTTCTTT. This sequence encodes CASSSRLGADTEAFF. Complete variable domain (other parts from reference TRBV7-2 and TRBJ1-1): GAGVSQSPSNKVTEKGKDVELRCDPISGHTALYWYRQSLGQGLEFLIYFQGNSAPDKSGLPSDRFSAERTGGSVSTLTIQRTQQEDSAVYLCASSSRLGADTEAFFGQGTRLTVV.